This T cell receptor (beta chain) was sequenced in a study of cytomegalovirus exposure and HLA in healthy donors. PCR employed 60 Vbeta and 13 Jbeta primers. The table came from immunoSEQ multiplex PCR; TCRdb's copy has only in-frame clones and leaves some out. The data show 150,000 or so clones, about 80% seen once. The CDR3 has 14 amino acids. The ends were cut back, 7 bases at V and 5 bases at J, with 18 bases in the middle. CDR1 and CDR2 from the germline V gene are SGHRS and YFSETQ. The sequenced sample consisted of PBMCs. The TCR comes from a man in his fifties or sixties in good health and CMV-seropositive. The chain couples TRBV5-1 to TRBJ1-2; D perhaps matches TRBD1 (6 bases). The CDR3 DNA sequence: TGCGCCAGCGATCCAGGGGCCTCGGGGTATGGCTACACCTTC. This codes for CASDPGASGYGYTF.